What follows are 22 T cell receptor beta chains derived from one specimen sequenced in a study of synovial regulatory T cells in juvenile arthritis. Assay: immunoSEQ multiplex PCR; the TCRdb copy retains only in-frame clones and omits some. Its clone listing holds more than 9,500 clones. Source material: Treg cells from blood. The subset: remaining (HLA-DR-negative) circulating blood Treg cells. The source of these receptors is a donor between 2 and 35 years old with juvenile idiopathic arthritis.

This clone shows up as medium-sized by frequency. V usage is TRBV30 and J usage is TRBJ1-3; TCRdb proposes TRBD1, but this gene call is untestable without DNA. The CDR3 is 13 amino acids. This entry has no DNA. CDR1 is GTSNPN, CDR2 SVGIG, per germline (reference sequence). CDR3 protein: CAWLYRSGNTIYF.

The gene calls are TRBV28 and TRBJ2-7. The CDR3 runs to 12 residues. No DNA sequence is on record. Per the germline V gene, CDR1 is MDHEN and CDR2 is SYDVKM. CDR3 amino acids: CASREGFYEQYF.

V and J are TRBV27 and TRBJ1-4. The germline gives CDR1 MNHEY, CDR2 SMNVEV (reference sequence). CDR3 length: 15 residues. No coding sequence is recorded. The CDR3 is CASSLSRMRNEKLFF.

This chain uses TRBV18 with TRBJ2-7; TCRdb designates TRBD2, a call that cannot be tested without DNA. The CDR3 has 14 amino acids. Only the protein is available. Germline CDR1 KGHSH, CDR2 LQKENI. This chain's CDR3 is CASSAPGGIYEQYF. The complete variable domain, with remaining parts taken from reference TRBV18 and TRBJ2-7, reads NAGVMQNPRHLVRRRGQEARLRCSPMKGHSHVYWYRQLPEEGLKFMVYLQKENIIDESGMPKERFSAEFPKEGPSILRIQQVVRGDSAAYFCASSAPGGIYEQYFGPGTRLTVT.

CDR3 amino acids: CASSLYGGRGGYEQYF. The gene calls are TRBV28 and TRBJ2-7; there is no DNA to check the TCRdb D call of TRBD2. CDR1 is MDHEN and CDR2 is SYDVKM in the germline V gene. The CDR3 is 16 residues long. The protein alone is recorded here.

The rearrangement links TRBV6-1 to TRBJ2-4; TCRdb returns TRBD1, unconfirmable since there is no DNA. Looked up from germline, CDR1 is MNHNS and CDR2 is SASEGT. This CDR3 is 15 amino acids long. The DNA is unrecorded. The CDR3 spells CASSEMGYDKNIQYF.

The chain combines TRBV28 with TRBJ2-2. Germline CDR1 MDHEN, CDR2 SYDVKM. The CDR3 length is 12 residues. The record lacks a DNA sequence. The CDR3 loop is CASRTLSGELFF. Together with reference TRBV28 and TRBJ2-2, the CDR3 gives the full variable domain: DVKVTQSSRYLVKRTGEKVFLECVQDMDHENMFWYRQDPGLGLRLIYFSYDVKMKEKGDIPEGYSVSREKKERFSLILESASTNQTSMYLCASRTLSGELFFGEGSRLTVL.

The chain carries TRBV10-3 and TRBJ2-1; TCRdb's D gene call, TRBD2, goes unchecked for lack of DNA. Germline CDR1 is ENHRY and CDR2 is SYGVKD. CDR3 length equals 12 residues. No DNA sequence is on record. The CDR3 loop reads CAISDSSGEQFF.

This chain connects TRBV6-1 to TRBJ1-1. Germline-derived CDR1 and CDR2 are MNHNS and SASEGT. The CDR3 contains 14 residues. The DNA sequence is not available. The CDR3 region is CASSPGRSNTEAFF.

The chain joins TRBV18 to TRBJ2-7. This CDR3 is 12 amino acids long. No coding sequence is recorded. The germline gives CDR1 KGHSH, CDR2 LQKENI. The CDR3 loop is CATQSNTYEQYF.

The V call is TRBV11-3, the J call TRBJ1-1; there is no DNA to check the TCRdb D call of TRBD1. The CDR3 is made up of 14 amino acids. The nucleotide record is missing. Germline assignment: CDR1 SGHNT and CDR2 YENEEA. The CDR3 sequence: CASSSGQPNTEAFF.

CDR3 protein: CASSEASFYGYTF. The V and J genes are TRBV2 and TRBJ1-2. Germline loops: CDR1 SNHLY, CDR2 FYNNEI. The CDR3 has 13 amino acids. No DNA appears here.

The V and J genes are TRBV7-3 and TRBJ2-2; TCRdb calls TRBD1, which cannot be checked without DNA. This CDR3 comprises 14 residues. The DNA sequence is not available. In germline, CDR1 is SGHTA, CDR2 FQGTGA. Here the CDR3 reads CASSLTGGTGELFF.

The chain joins TRBV25-1 to TRBJ1-1; the TCRdb call, TRBD1, lacks DNA for checking. Germline-derived CDR1 and CDR2 are MGHDK and SYGVNS. The CDR3 spans 12 residues. No nucleotide data were recorded. The CDR3 sequence is CASTDMNTEAFF.

The gene calls are TRBV5-8 and TRBJ1-3. The CDR3 totals 14 residues. DNA was not recorded. Germline values: CDR1 SGHTS, CDR2 YDEGEE. This CDR3 reads CASSLYDFGNTIYF.

This clone is labeled medium-sized based on frequency. The gene calls are TRBV28 and TRBJ1-1; without DNA, the TCRdb call of TRBD1 cannot be checked. The CDR3 spans 12 residues. The protein alone is recorded here. Germline V gene data show CDR1 as MDHEN and CDR2 as SYDVKM. The CDR3 region is CASRGQVPRAFF. The whole variable domain, filled in from reference TRBV28 and TRBJ1-1, reads DVKVTQSSRYLVKRTGEKVFLECVQDMDHENMFWYRQDPGLGLRLIYFSYDVKMKEKGDIPEGYSVSREKKERFSLILESASTNQTSMYLCASRGQVPRAFFGQGTRLTVV.

V usage is TRBV5-4 and J usage is TRBJ2-1; the TCRdb D gene call, TRBD2, has no DNA to confirm it. Germline assignment: CDR1 SGHNT and CDR2 YYREEE (reference sequence). The CDR3 has 13 residues. The DNA is unrecorded. The CDR3 here is CASSLGAGAQQFF.

The V call is TRBV5-1, the J call TRBJ1-2. The CDR3 is 15 residues long. Only the protein is on record. The germline V gene encodes CDR1 SGHRS and CDR2 YFSETQ. Here the CDR3 reads CASSLGIRKIYGYTF.

The chain employs TRBV5-1 and TRBJ2-7; TCRdb calls TRBD2, which cannot be checked without DNA. From germline, CDR1 is SGHRS and CDR2 YFSETQ. CDR3 size: 16 residues. DNA was not recorded. The CDR3 region is CASSYDPGLRPYEQYF.

The chain combines TRBV10-3 with TRBJ1-3. From germline, CDR1 is ENHRY and CDR2 SYGVKD. CDR3 length: 13 amino acids. DNA is not recorded here. This CDR3 reads CAISGSSGNTIYF.

CDR3 in amino acids: CASSWTGNMNTEAFF. The gene calls are TRBV6-6 and TRBJ1-1; lacking DNA, the TRBD1 call made by TCRdb goes unchecked. The CDR3 is 15 amino acids. There is no recorded DNA. Germline CDR1 is MNHNY and CDR2 is SVGAGI (reference sequence).

V is TRBV2 and J is TRBJ1-5; without DNA, the TCRdb call of TRBD1 cannot be checked. The CDR3 covers 13 residues. No DNA was logged. Germline loops: CDR1 SNHLY, CDR2 FYNNEI. The CDR3: CASRSTGNQPQHF.